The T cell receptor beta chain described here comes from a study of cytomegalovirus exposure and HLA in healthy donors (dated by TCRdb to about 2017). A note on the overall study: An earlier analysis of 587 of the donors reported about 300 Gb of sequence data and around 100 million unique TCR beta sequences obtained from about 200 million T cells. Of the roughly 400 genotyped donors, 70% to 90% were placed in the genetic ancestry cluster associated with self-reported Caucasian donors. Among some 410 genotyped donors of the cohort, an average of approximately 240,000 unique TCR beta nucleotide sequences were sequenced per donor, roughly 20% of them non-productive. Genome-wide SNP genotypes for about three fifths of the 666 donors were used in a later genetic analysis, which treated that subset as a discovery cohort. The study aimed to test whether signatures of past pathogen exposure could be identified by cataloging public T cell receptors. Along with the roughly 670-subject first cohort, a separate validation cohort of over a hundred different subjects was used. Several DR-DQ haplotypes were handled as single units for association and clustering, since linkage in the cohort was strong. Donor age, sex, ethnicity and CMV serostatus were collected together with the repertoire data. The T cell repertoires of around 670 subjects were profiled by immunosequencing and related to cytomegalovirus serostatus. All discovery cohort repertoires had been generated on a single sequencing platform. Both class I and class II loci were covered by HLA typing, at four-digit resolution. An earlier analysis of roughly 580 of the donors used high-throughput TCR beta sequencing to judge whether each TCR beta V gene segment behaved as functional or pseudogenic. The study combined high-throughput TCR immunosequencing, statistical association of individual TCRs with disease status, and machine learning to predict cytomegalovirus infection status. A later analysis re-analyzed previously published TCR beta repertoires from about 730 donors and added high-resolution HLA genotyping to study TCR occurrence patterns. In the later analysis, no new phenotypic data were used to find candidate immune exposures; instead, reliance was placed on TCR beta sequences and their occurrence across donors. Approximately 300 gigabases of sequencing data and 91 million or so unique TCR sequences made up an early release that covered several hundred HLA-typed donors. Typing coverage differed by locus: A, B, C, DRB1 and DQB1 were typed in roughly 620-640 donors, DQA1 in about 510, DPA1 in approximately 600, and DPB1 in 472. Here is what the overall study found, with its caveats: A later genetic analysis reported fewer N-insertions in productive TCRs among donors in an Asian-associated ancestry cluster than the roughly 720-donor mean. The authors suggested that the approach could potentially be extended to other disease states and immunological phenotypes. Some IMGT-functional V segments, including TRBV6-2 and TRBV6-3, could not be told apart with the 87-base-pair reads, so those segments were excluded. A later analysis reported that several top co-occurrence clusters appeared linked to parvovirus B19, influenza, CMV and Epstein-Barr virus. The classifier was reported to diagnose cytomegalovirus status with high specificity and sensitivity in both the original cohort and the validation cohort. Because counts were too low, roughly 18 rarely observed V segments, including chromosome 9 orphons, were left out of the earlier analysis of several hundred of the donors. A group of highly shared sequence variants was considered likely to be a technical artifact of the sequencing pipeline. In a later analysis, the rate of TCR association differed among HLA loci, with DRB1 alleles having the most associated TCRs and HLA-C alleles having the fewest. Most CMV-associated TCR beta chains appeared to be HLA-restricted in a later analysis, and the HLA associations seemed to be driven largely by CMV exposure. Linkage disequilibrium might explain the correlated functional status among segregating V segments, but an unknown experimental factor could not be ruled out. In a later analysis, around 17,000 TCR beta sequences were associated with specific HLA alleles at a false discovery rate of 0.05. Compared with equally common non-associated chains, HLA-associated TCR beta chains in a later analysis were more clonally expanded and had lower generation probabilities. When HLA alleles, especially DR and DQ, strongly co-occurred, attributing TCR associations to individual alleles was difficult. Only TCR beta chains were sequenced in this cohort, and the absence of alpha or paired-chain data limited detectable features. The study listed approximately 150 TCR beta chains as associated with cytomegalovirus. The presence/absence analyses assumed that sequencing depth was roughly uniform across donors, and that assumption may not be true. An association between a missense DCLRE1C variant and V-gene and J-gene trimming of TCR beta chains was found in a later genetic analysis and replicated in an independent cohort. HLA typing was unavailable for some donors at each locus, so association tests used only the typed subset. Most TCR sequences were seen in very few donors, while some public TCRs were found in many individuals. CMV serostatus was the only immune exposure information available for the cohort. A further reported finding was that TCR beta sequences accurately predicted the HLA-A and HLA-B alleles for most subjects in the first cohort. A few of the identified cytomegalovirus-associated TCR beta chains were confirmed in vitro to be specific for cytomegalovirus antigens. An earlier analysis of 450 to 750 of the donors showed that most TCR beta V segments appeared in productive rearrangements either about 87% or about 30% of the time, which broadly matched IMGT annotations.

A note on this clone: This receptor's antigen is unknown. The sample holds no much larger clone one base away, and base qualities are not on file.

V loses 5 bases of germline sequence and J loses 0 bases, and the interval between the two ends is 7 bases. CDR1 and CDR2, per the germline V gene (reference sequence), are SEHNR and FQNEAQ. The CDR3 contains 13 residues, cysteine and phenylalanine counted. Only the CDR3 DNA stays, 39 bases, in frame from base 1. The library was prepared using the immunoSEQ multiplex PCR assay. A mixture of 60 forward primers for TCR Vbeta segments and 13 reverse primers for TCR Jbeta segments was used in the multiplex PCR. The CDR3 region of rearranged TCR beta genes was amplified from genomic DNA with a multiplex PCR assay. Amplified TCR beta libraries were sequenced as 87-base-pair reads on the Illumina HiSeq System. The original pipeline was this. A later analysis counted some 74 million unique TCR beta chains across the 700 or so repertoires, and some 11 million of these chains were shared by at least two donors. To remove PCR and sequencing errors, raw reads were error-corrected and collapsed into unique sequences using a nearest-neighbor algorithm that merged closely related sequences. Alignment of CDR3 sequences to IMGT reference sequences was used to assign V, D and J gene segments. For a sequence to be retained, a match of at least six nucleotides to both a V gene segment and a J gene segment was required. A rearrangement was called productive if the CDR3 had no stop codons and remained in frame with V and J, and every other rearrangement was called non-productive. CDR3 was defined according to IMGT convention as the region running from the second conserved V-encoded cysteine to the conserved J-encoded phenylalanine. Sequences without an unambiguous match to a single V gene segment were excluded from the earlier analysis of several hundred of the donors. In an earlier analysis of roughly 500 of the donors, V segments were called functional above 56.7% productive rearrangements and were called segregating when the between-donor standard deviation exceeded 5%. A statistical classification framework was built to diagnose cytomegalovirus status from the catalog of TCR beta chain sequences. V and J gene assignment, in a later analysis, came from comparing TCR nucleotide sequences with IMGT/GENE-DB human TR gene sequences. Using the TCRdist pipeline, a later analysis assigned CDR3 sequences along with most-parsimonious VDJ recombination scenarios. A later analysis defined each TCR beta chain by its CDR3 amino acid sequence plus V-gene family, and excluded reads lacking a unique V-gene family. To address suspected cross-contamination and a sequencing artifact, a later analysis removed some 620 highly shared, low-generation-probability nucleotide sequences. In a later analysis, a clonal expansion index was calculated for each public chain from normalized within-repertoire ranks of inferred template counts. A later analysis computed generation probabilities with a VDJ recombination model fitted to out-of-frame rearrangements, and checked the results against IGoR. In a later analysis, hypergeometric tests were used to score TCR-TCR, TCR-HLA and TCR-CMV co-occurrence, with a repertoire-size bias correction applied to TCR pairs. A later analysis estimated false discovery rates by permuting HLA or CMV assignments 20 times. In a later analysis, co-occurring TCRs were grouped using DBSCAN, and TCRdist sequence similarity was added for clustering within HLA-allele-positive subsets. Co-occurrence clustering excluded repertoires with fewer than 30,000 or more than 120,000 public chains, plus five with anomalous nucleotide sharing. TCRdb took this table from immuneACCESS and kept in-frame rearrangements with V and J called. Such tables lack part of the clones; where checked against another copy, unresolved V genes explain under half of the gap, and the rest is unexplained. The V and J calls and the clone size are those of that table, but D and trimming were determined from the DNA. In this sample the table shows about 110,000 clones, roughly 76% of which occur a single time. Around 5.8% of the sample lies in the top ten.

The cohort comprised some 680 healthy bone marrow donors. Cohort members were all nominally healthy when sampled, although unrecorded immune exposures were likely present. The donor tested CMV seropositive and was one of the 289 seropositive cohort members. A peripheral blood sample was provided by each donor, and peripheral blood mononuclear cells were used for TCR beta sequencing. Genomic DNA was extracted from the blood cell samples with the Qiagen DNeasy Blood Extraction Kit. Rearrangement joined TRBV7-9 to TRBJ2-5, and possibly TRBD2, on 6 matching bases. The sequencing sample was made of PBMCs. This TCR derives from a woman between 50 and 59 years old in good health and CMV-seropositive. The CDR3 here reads CASSRGYQETQYF. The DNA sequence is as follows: TGTGCCAGCAGCCGGGGGTACCAAGAGACCCAGTACTTC.